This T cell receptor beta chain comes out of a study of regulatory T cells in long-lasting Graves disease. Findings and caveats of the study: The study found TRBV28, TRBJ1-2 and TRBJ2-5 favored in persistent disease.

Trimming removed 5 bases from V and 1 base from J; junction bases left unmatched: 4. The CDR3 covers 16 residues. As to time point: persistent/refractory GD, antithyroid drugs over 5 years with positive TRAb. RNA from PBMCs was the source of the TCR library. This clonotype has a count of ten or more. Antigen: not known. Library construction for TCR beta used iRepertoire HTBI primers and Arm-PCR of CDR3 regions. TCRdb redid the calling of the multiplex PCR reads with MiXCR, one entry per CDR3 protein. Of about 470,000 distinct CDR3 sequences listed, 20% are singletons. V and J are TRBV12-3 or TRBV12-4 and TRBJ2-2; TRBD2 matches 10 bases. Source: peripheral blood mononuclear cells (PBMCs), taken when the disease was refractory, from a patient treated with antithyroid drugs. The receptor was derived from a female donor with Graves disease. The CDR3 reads CASSPSSGGNTGELFF. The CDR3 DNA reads TGTGCCAGCAGTCCCTCTAGCGGGGGGAACACCGGGGAGCTGTTTTTT.